This TCR beta chain was retrieved from a study of OX40 agonist ivuxolimab in advanced cancers. TCRdb keeps only in-frame clones here, not all; method: immunoSEQ multiplex PCR. This sample yields over 13,000 clones, of which over 65% are seen a single time; 36% belongs to the top ten. Per germline, CDR1 SGHNT and CDR2 YYREEE (reference sequence). V shed 3 bases, J shed 5 bases, and the junction held 7 bases outside the gene matches. The CDR3 loop spans 16 amino acids. J is TRBJ2-1 and V is TRBV5-4; the match to TRBD2 covers 11 bases. The specimen was CD4+ or CD8+ T cells sorted from blood, collected in a trial of the OX40 agonist ivuxolimab. The sequence came from an adult with an advanced solid tumor such as melanoma, head and neck, liver or kidney cancer. For the CDR3, the DNA is TGTGCCAGCAGCTCATTAGCGGGAGGGCCCCACAATGAGCAGTTCTTC. As protein: CASSSLAGGPHNEQFF.